This TCR beta chain is from a study of CD8+ T cells in alopecia areata. The CDR3 totals 17 residues. Germline CDR1 and CDR2: SGHNT and YYREEE (reference sequence). V gave up 4 bases and J gave up 3 bases; unmatched junction bases: 13. Once RNA had been extracted, it was reverse transcribed into cDNA to act as the sequencing template. Produced via immunoSEQ multiplex PCR; TCRdb's table is partial and in-frame only. Of about 180,000 clones in the sample, just over 65% were seen once. This sequence joins TRBV5-4 and TRBJ1-1, with 9 bases fitting TRBD1. The sequence was obtained from a human donor with alopecia areata. The source material was CD8+ T cells sorted from blood, sampled at week 0. CDR3 nucleotides: TGTGCCAGCAGCCTCGGGACAGGGAGGCTCCTGGACACTGAAGCTTTCTTT. Its translation is CASSLGTGRLLDTEAFF.